The 18 T cell receptor beta chains below all came from one sample that was sequenced in a study of blood T cell repertoires in COVID-19. Generated by immunoSEQ multiplex PCR, the TCRdb table keeps only in-frame clones and is missing some. The profile shows 250,000 to 350,000 clones, approximately 90% of them singletons. Sequencing was carried out using peripheral blood. The receptors come from a woman in her forties or fifties with COVID-19, enrolled during active disease.

The chain is built from TRBV7-3 and TRBJ2-1, with 7 bases identical to TRBD2. CDR1 and CDR2 from the germline V gene are SGHTA and FQGTGA. The CDR3 extends over 16 amino acids. V was pared by 4 bases and J by 3 bases, with 9 bases of the junction left unmatched. In nucleotides, the CDR3 is TGTGCCAGCAGCTCAGATACGGCGGGGGTCTACAATGAGCAGTTCTTC. Translation gives CASSSDTAGVYNEQFF.

The chain links TRBV20-1 to TRBJ2-1, with unresolved D. CDR3 size: 11 residues. The V end was cut by 2 bases, the J end by 6 bases, with 5 bases between. Germline values: CDR1 DFQATT, CDR2 SNEGSKA (reference sequence). The CDR3 reads CSARQVNEQFF. The CDR3 nucleotides are TGCAGTGCTAGACAGGTCAATGAGCAGTTCTTC.

The gene calls are TRBV6-2 or TRBV6-3 and TRBJ2-3, with a possible D match to TRBD2 (6 bases). V was trimmed by 4 bases and J by 5 bases, leaving 13 bases between them. The CDR3 extends over 14 amino acids. CDR1 and CDR2 from the germline V gene are MNHEY and SVGEGT. The CDR3 DNA sequence: TGTGCCAGCAGTTCCGGGGGATGGAGAGATACGCAGTATTTT. This encodes CASSSGGWRDTQYF.

This clone was found once. V and J are TRBV7-3 and TRBJ1-6; a weak D match, TRBD1 (5 bases). V lost 0 bases to trimming and J lost 6 bases, with 12 bases between them. Germline CDR1 reads SGHTA; CDR2 reads FQGTGA. CDR3 length: 16 amino acids. For the CDR3, the DNA is TGTGCCAGCAGCTTAACACCCCGGCAGGGTAATTCACCCCTCCACTTT. This codes for CASSLTPRQGNSPLHF.

The chain is built from TRBV5-1 and TRBJ1-3; perhaps TRBD1 as D (6 bases). This CDR3 contains 15 residues. V was trimmed by 4 bases and J by 0 bases, leaving 11 bases between them. CDR1 is SGHRS and CDR2 is YFSETQ in the germline V gene. The CDR3 loop reads CASSAGQTSGNTIYF. CDR3 DNA: TGCGCCAGCAGCGCAGGACAGACCTCTGGAAACACCATATATTTT.

This clone was picked up one time. The gene calls are TRBV5-1 and TRBJ2-7; TRBD2 is a possible D gene (5 bases). With 0 bases removed from V and 6 bases from J, the gap between germline ends came to 13 bases. Per the germline V gene, CDR1 is SGHRS and CDR2 is YFSETQ. The CDR3 is 14 amino acids. The CDR3 DNA sequence: TGCGCCAGCAGCTTGGCCCGGGGAACCGTCGAGCAGTACTTC. It codes for CASSLARGTVEQYF.

The rearrangement uses TRBV27 and TRBJ2-1; 16 bases match TRBD2. V shed 5 bases and J 6 bases; nucleotides not matched to a gene: 7. The CDR3 is 17 amino acids. Germline V gene data show CDR1 as MNHEY and CDR2 as SMNVEV (reference sequence). The CDR3 loop is CASSPGTSGRAGNEQFF. The CDR3 DNA sequence: TGTGCCAGCAGTCCGGGGACTAGCGGGAGGGCAGGCAATGAGCAGTTCTTC.

CDR3 sequence reads: CASSHLSQGSGELFF. CDR3 coding DNA: TGCGCCAGCAGCCATCTCTCCCAGGGCTCCGGGGAGCTGTTTTTT. J is TRBJ2-2 and V is TRBV4-3; TRBD1 is a possible D gene (5 bases). The CDR3 is 15 amino acids. V shed 3 bases and J shed 6 bases, with 14 bases lying between them. Per the germline V gene, CDR1 is LGHNA and CDR2 is YSLEER.

The V and J genes are TRBV6-5 and TRBJ2-3, with a weak D call TRBD1 (6 bases). V shed 6 bases and J shed 6 bases, with 13 bases lying between them. CDR1 is MNHEY, CDR2 SVGAGI, per germline. The CDR3 runs to 13 residues. The CDR3 spells CASRSRGTDTQYF. CDR3 DNA: TGTGCCAGCAGATCAAGGGGGACCGATACGCAGTATTTT.

The V and J genes are TRBV7-9 and TRBJ2-7; 8 bases map to TRBD1. CDR1 SEHNR and CDR2 FQNEAQ come from the germline V gene (reference sequence). V trimming: 5 bases; J trimming: 6 bases; junction bases outside the gene matches: 12. The CDR3 covers 15 residues. The CDR3 sequence is CASSLRAGGFLEQYF. The CDR3 nucleotides read TGTGCCAGCAGCCTTCGCGCAGGGGGCTTCCTCGAGCAGTACTTC.

The chain has TRBV14 and TRBJ2-7, with 10 bases that match TRBD2. V lost 2 bases to trimming and J lost 7 bases; unmatched junction nucleotides: 8. Germline V gives CDR1 SGHDN, CDR2 FVKESK. The CDR3 has 15 amino acids. This CDR3 is CASSQLSGRAGEQYF. CDR3 nucleotide sequence: TGTGCCAGCAGCCAATTGAGCGGGAGGGCGGGAGAGCAGTACTTC.

The chain is built from TRBV6-5 and TRBJ1-1; 9 bases line up with TRBD1. The CDR3 is 14 residues long. Unmatched junction bases numbered 5, after V lost 5 bases and J lost 4 bases. Germline V gives CDR1 MNHEY, CDR2 SVGAGI. CDR3 protein: CASSPGTGSTEAFF. The CDR3 nucleotides are TGTGCCAGCAGTCCCGGGACAGGGAGCACTGAAGCTTTCTTT.

The chain carries TRBV7-2 and TRBJ2-5; 7 bases are shared with TRBD1. CDR3 size: 16 residues. Germline assignment: CDR1 SGHTA and CDR2 FQGNSA. V shed 0 bases, J shed 3 bases, and the junction held 7 bases outside the gene matches. This CDR3 is CASSLALGQGEETQYF. CDR3 nucleotide sequence: TGTGCCAGCAGCTTAGCTCTGGGGCAGGGGGAAGAGACCCAGTACTTC.

CDR3 region: CASSWALAYEQYF. CDR3 DNA sequence: TGTGCCAGCAGTTGGGCTCTCGCCTACGAGCAGTACTTC. The V gene is TRBV27, the J gene TRBJ2-7; unclear D gene. The germline V and J ends were trimmed by 4 bases and 2 bases, with 9 bases remaining between them. In germline, CDR1 is MNHEY, CDR2 SMNVEV (reference sequence). The CDR3 runs to 13 residues.

The chain couples TRBV29-1 to TRBJ2-1, with TRBD1 as a possible D gene (6 bases). The CDR3 contains 11 residues. Trimming shortened V by 6 bases and J by 6 bases, and 9 bases separated the two germline ends. Per the germline V gene, CDR1 is SQVTM and CDR2 is ANQGSEA. The CDR3 sequence: CSVGTPNEQFF. In DNA, the CDR3 is TGCAGCGTCGGGACACCCAATGAGCAGTTCTTC.

The chain carries TRBV28 and TRBJ1-5, with 8 nucleotides matching TRBD1. The trim removed 5 bases at V and 0 bases at J, leaving 3 bases unmatched. This CDR3 has 15 amino acids. Germline values: CDR1 MDHEN, CDR2 SYDVKM. Written as DNA, the CDR3 is TGTGCCAGCAGTAAGACAGGGGTTAGCAATCAGCCCCAGCATTTT. Residues: CASSKTGVSNQPQHF. Full variable domain (rest looked up from reference TRBV28 and TRBJ1-5): DVKVTQSSRYLVKRTGEKVFLECVQDMDHENMFWYRQDPGLGLRLIYFSYDVKMKEKGDIPEGYSVSREKKERFSLILESASTNQTSMYLCASSKTGVSNQPQHFGDGTRLSIL.

This sequence joins TRBV5-1 and TRBJ1-2, with 7 positions matching TRBD1. Germline loops: CDR1 SGHRS, CDR2 YFSETQ. V lost 3 bases to trimming and J lost 5 bases; unmatched junction nucleotides: 16. There are 17 residues in the CDR3. CDR3 sequence (DNA): TGCGCCAGCAGCTCTACGGGCCGGGACAGCGTATTTTATGGCTACACCTTC. This gives the protein CASSSTGRDSVFYGYTF.

This clone was picked up a small number of times. This rearrangement joins TRBV2 to TRBJ2-1, with TRBD2 matching over 8 bases. V lost 8 bases to trimming and J lost 9 bases; unmatched junction nucleotides: 9. Germline lookup yields CDR1 SNHLY and CDR2 FYNNEI. This CDR3 is built from 13 residues. CDR3 nucleotide sequence: TGTGCCAGCGTCAGCGGGAGAGGGCTTGAGCAGTTCTTC. Encoded protein: CASVSGRGLEQFF.